Below, 19 T cell receptor beta chains from the same sample are listed, as sequenced in a study of human T cells and chemical hapten exposure. In TCRdb, the RACE reads were re-called with MiXCR into one record per CDR3 protein. The data contain about 84,000 distinct CDR3 sequences, 11% of them singletons. Time point denoted: patch test 3, about 24 weeks after DPC sensitization. Treatment here: therapeutic diphenylcyclopropenone sensitization with weekly scalp DPC. The material was whole blood, obtained in connection with sensitization to the hapten diphenylcyclopropenone (DPC). The receptors stem from a woman between 45 and 60 years old with alopecia areata. Some clones in this sample may be carry-over from other donors' samples.

This clonotype was seen more than once but under ten times. The J gene is TRBJ2-3, the V gene TRBV19, with D possibly TRBD1 on 5 matching bases. This CDR3 spans 15 amino acids. Germline CDR1 and CDR2: LNHDA and SQIVND (reference sequence). With 4 bases removed from V and 6 bases from J, the gap between germline ends came to 17 bases. CDR3: CASSRYTLKGDTQYF. Written as DNA, the CDR3 is TGTGCCAGTAGTAGGTACACGCTGAAGGGGGATACGCAGTATTTT.

This clonotype was counted at least ten times. This chain uses TRBV3-1 with TRBJ2-6; maybe TRBD1 (6 bases). Germline-derived CDR1 and CDR2 are LGHDT and YNNKEL (reference sequence). Trimming pared 4 bases from V and 0 bases from J, leaving 13 bases between. CDR3 length: 17 residues. CDR3 coding DNA: TGTGCCAGCAGCCCCCTGGGGACAAACTCTGGGGCCAACGTCCTGACTTTC. This sequence encodes CASSPLGTNSGANVLTF.

This clonotype was counted many times. The J gene is TRBJ1-4, the V gene TRBV28, with 9 positions matching TRBD1. The junction had 6 bases not matched to a gene; V was cut back by 4 bases and J by 0 bases. The V gene's germline CDR1 is MDHEN and CDR2 SYDVKM. The CDR3 totals 17 residues. CDR3 region: CASSSFDRGATNEKLFF. CDR3 nucleotide sequence: TGTGCCAGCAGTTCGTTCGACAGGGGGGCAACTAATGAAAAACTGTTTTTT.

This clonotype was found many times. The CDR3 bases are TGTGCCAGCAGCTTAGATCTGACAGGGATCTCCTACGAGCAGTACTTC. This sequence encodes CASSLDLTGISYEQYF. The gene calls are TRBV11-3 and TRBJ2-7; 7 bases fit TRBD1. V lost 0 bases, J lost 0 bases, and 5 bases stayed unmatched. Germline CDR1 is SGHNT and CDR2 is YENEEA. This CDR3 spans 16 amino acids.

This clonotype occurred many times. The chain is built from TRBV29-1 and TRBJ2-2; TRBD2 might be the D (6 bases). The CDR3 is 13 residues long. CDR1 and CDR2 from the germline V gene are SQVTM and ANQGSEA. Trimming removed 3 bases from V and 5 bases from J, with 10 bases in between. CDR3 in amino acids: CSVDGSRTGELFF. The CDR3 DNA is TGCAGCGTTGACGGGAGTAGGACCGGGGAGCTGTTTTTT.

This clonotype was observed many times. The rearrangement uses TRBV7-9 and TRBJ2-2; weak D call: TRBD2 (6 bases). Germline-derived CDR1 and CDR2 are SEHNR and FQNEAQ (reference sequence). This CDR3 region has 14 residues. Trimming removed 8 bases from V and 8 bases from J, with 18 bases in between. Written as DNA, the CDR3 is TGTGCCAGCGGGTCCCGGAGCGGGTTAGGGGAGCTGTTTTTT. Translated, it gives CASGSRSGLGELFF.

A few counts support this clonotype. The chain is built from TRBV29-1 and TRBJ1-5; D is unclear. The germline V gene has CDR1 SQVTM and CDR2 ANQGSEA. V lost 5 bases and J lost 1, with 15 bases in between. This CDR3 region has 15 residues. CDR3: CSVQLAVGSNQPQHF. Here the CDR3 DNA reads TGCAGCGTTCAACTCGCCGTCGGGAGCAATCAGCCCCAGCATTTT.

This clonotype showed up many times. V and J are TRBV9 and TRBJ2-5, with D possibly TRBD2 on 5 matching bases. This CDR3 has 15 amino acids. Germline V lookup: CDR1 SGDLS, CDR2 YYNGEE. Trimming pared 0 bases from V and 1 base from J, leaving 10 bases between. DNA for the CDR3: TGTGCCAGCAGCGTAGCGCGAGGAGGCCAAGAGACCCAGTACTTC. Translated: CASSVARGGQETQYF.

This clonotype was counted many times. V is TRBV7-9 and J is TRBJ1-5, with a tentative D call TRBD1 (5 bases). Trimming stripped 1 base from V and 5 bases from J, with 6 bases between. CDR1 is SEHNR and CDR2 is FQNEAQ in the germline V gene (reference sequence). CDR3 length: 13 residues. This chain's CDR3 is CASSLGGDQPQHF. The CDR3 DNA reads TGTGCCAGCAGCTTAGGGGGGGATCAGCCCCAGCATTTT.

This clonotype was seen ten or more times. The CDR3 coding sequence is TGTGCCTGCAACGAGCAGTACTTC. Amino acid sequence: CACNEQYF. This chain links TRBV30 with TRBJ2-7; no clear D gene. The germline gives CDR1 GTSNPN, CDR2 SVGIG (reference sequence). The CDR3 runs 8 residues. With 6 bases removed from V and 5 bases from J, the gap between germline ends came to 2 bases. The entire variable domain, with the rest obtained from reference TRBV30 and TRBJ2-7, is as follows: SQTIHQWPATLVQPVGSPLSLECTVEGTSNPNLYWYRQAAGRGLQLLFYSVGIGQISSEVPQNLSASRPQDRQFILSSKKLLLSDSGFYLCACNEQYFGPGTRLTVT.

This clonotype was observed a few times. The chain uses TRBV7-2 and TRBJ2-3, with 10 nucleotides matching TRBD2. Germline CDR1 reads SGHTA; CDR2 reads FQGNSA. The CDR3 totals 16 residues. V was clipped by 6 bases and J by 2 bases; unmatched bases: 8. CDR3 protein: CASSYSGRLPTDTQYF. The CDR3 DNA reads as TGTGCCAGCAGTTATAGCGGGAGGCTACCCACAGATACGCAGTATTTT.

This chain uses TRBV27 with TRBJ2-3; the D is unclear. This CDR3 is built from 13 residues. V lost 0 bases and J lost 6, with 7 bases in between. CDR1 and CDR2 from the germline V gene are MNHEY and SMNVEV (reference sequence). The CDR3 loop is CASSLSNSDTQYF. For the CDR3, the DNA is TGTGCCAGCAGTTTATCGAATTCCGATACGCAGTATTTT.

This clonotype was counted only a few times. The rearrangement joins TRBV29-1 to TRBJ1-2; D is undetermined. Trimming removed 3 bases from V and 5 bases from J, with 10 bases in between. Germline V gene lookup returns CDR1 SQVTM and CDR2 ANQGSEA. The CDR3 loop spans 12 amino acids. CDR3 residues: CSVDHSSYGYTF. CDR3 coding DNA: TGCAGCGTTGATCACAGTTCTTATGGCTACACCTTC.

There are many counts of this clonotype. The V call is TRBV25-1, the J call TRBJ2-4, with unresolved D. The CDR3 consists of 16 residues. CDR1 and CDR2 from the germline V gene are MGHDK and SYGVNS. Trimming took off 5 bases at V and 0 bases at J, with 14 bases between the two ends. The CDR3 DNA follows: TGTGCCAGCAGTCCCCCGGCCGGTAGAGCCAAAAACATTCAGTACTTC. Translated: CASSPPAGRAKNIQYF.

This clonotype was seen more than once but under ten times. A read error may produce the germline difference seen at one junction end. This sequence joins TRBV9 and TRBJ1-5; D remains ambiguous. This CDR3 is 14 amino acids long. Germline V lookup: CDR1 SGDLS, CDR2 YYNGEE. CDR3 protein: CASSVGTANQPRHF. CDR3 coding DNA: TGTGCCAGCAGCGTAGGAACAGCGAATCAGCCCCGGCATTTT. Full variable domain (outside the CDR3, taken from reference TRBV9 and TRBJ1-5): DSGVTQTPKHLITATGQRVTLRCSPRSGDLSVYWYQQSLDQGLQFLIQYYNGEERAKGNILERFSAQQFPDLHSELNLSSLELGDSALYFCASSVGTANQPRHFGDGTRLSIL.

As for this clonotype: At one end, the junction sequence differs from germline, possibly due to a read error. The chain joins TRBV6-2 or TRBV6-3 to TRBJ1-1; D is unclear. Germline V CDR1 and CDR2: MNHEY, SVGEGT. This CDR3 comprises 12 residues. For the CDR3, the DNA is TGTGCCAGCAGTTATTCGCCCACTGAATCTTTCTTT. This translates into CASSYSPTESFF.

Comments on this clonotype: A read error may account for a junction end that differs from germline. The chain carries TRBV5-8 and TRBJ2-1; 10 bases fit TRBD2. In germline, CDR1 is SGHTS, CDR2 YDEGEE. This CDR3 has 15 residues. CDR3 loop: CASSILAGSYNEQLF. CDR3 sequence (DNA): TGTGCCAGCAGCATACTAGCGGGATCGTACAATGAGCAGTTGTTC.

This clonotype was seen repeatedly, ten times or more. The CDR3 bases are TGCAGCGTTGAAGAGGGTACTTCCTACAATGAGCAGTTCTTC. Translating it yields CSVEEGTSYNEQFF. J is TRBJ2-1 and V is TRBV29-1; D gene ambiguous. This CDR3 contains 14 residues. Germline CDR1 is SQVTM and CDR2 is ANQGSEA. The V end was cut by 0 bases, the J end by 1 base, with 7 bases between.

This clonotype was recorded many times. This chain joins TRBV5-1 and TRBJ1-2; 7 nucleotides match TRBD1. Germline V gene sequence: CDR1 SGHRS, CDR2 YFSETQ. The V segment lost 1 base and the J segment 0 bases; nucleotides outside the gene matches: 9. There are 17 residues in the CDR3. The CDR3 DNA sequence: TGCGCCAGCAGCTTGCCCGGGGGACAGTCGACTAACTATGGCTACACCTTC. Amino acid sequence: CASSLPGGQSTNYGYTF.